A single sample is the source of the 19 T cell receptor beta chains below, sequenced in a study of CD8 T cells in ankylosing spondylitis. TCRdb passed the 5' RACE reads through MiXCR, listing each CDR3 protein once. The sample includes 35,000 to 50,000 distinct CDR3 sequences, about 3% of them seen just once. Sequenced: blood, either unsorted or a sorted T cell fraction (not recorded which). All receptors come from a male donor with ankylosing spondylitis or in good health (not recorded which).

This clonotype came up many times. This chain connects TRBV9 to TRBJ2-6, with D perhaps matching TRBD2 (5 bases). The CDR3 sequence is 16 residues long. Germline CDR1 is SGDLS and CDR2 is YYNGEE. V lost 0 bases, J lost 1 base, and 8 bases lay in between. The CDR3 protein is CASSVGGRSGANVLTF. DNA for the CDR3: TGTGCCAGCAGCGTAGGAGGGCGGTCTGGGGCCAACGTCCTGACTTTC.

Many counts were recorded for this clonotype. The rearrangement links TRBV9 to TRBJ1-1, with TRBD1 identical over 8 bases. Per the germline V gene, CDR1 is SGDLS and CDR2 is YYNGEE. Germline trimming cut 4 bases from V and 4 bases from J; bases unmatched to any gene: 6. The CDR3 is made up of 14 amino acids. The CDR3 nucleotides read TGTGCCAGCAGCCCCCGGACAGGGTTCACTGAAGCTTTCTTT. Translation: CASSPRTGFTEAFF. Supplemented by reference TRBV9 and TRBJ1-1, the full variable domain reads DSGVTQTPKHLITATGQRVTLRCSPRSGDLSVYWYQQSLDQGLQFLIQYYNGEERAKGNILERFSAQQFPDLHSELNLSSLELGDSALYFCASSPRTGFTEAFFGQGTRLTVV.

The sample holds many counts of this clonotype. This chain uses TRBV9 with TRBJ2-5; tentative D call: TRBD2 (6 bases). The CDR3 consists of 14 residues. Germline V gives CDR1 SGDLS, CDR2 YYNGEE. Between the trimmed V and J ends, which lost 0 bases and 3 bases, there was a span of 9 bases. In DNA form, the CDR3 reads TGTGCCAGCAGCGTAGGTGGGGGGAAAGAGACCCAGTACTTC. It codes for CASSVGGGKETQYF.

This clonotype was detected many times. This rearrangement joins TRBV9 to TRBJ2-3; TRBD2 agrees at 12 bases. Germline V gene data show CDR1 as SGDLS and CDR2 as YYNGEE. With V trimmed by 4 bases and J by 5 bases, 8 bases remained unmatched. CDR3 length: 16 amino acids. The chain's CDR3 is CASSPWTSGIGDTQYF. Written as DNA, the CDR3 is TGTGCCAGCAGCCCGTGGACTAGCGGGATTGGAGATACGCAGTATTTT.

This clonotype came up a few times. The rearrangement joins TRBV9 to TRBJ2-1; weak D call: TRBD1 (6 bases). The CDR3 length is 15 residues. The ends were cut back, 0 bases at V and 5 bases at J, with 12 bases in the middle. Per germline, CDR1 SGDLS and CDR2 YYNGEE. DNA for the CDR3: TGTGCCAGCAGCGTAGGAGTACAGGGAAACAATGAGCAGTTCTTC. This translates into CASSVGVQGNNEQFF. The variable domain in full, with the rest retrieved from reference TRBV9 and TRBJ2-1, is DSGVTQTPKHLITATGQRVTLRCSPRSGDLSVYWYQQSLDQGLQFLIQYYNGEERAKGNILERFSAQQFPDLHSELNLSSLELGDSALYFCASSVGVQGNNEQFFGPGTRLTVL.

This clonotype was observed at least ten times. The rearrangement uses TRBV9 and TRBJ2-1, with 7 bases fitting TRBD1. Germline CDR1 SGDLS, CDR2 YYNGEE. The V and J ends lost 3 bases and 2 bases, in that order; junction bases with no gene match: 11. This CDR3 is built from 17 residues. CDR3 nucleotide sequence: TGTGCCAGCAGCGCCCAAACAGGGGCACGAGCCTACAATGAGCAGTTCTTC. It is translated as CASSAQTGARAYNEQFF. The whole variable domain, filled in from reference TRBV9 and TRBJ2-1, reads DSGVTQTPKHLITATGQRVTLRCSPRSGDLSVYWYQQSLDQGLQFLIQYYNGEERAKGNILERFSAQQFPDLHSELNLSSLELGDSALYFCASSAQTGARAYNEQFFGPGTRLTVL.

There are many counts of this clonotype. The chain recombines TRBV9 with TRBJ1-1; TRBD1 aligns across 7 bases. Germline assignment: CDR1 SGDLS and CDR2 YYNGEE. The CDR3 is 16 residues long. The J segment lost 4 bases and the V segment lost 0 bases, leaving 9 bases of the junction unmatched. CDR3 residues: CASSVALDRVGTEAFF. CDR3 coding DNA: TGTGCCAGCAGCGTAGCTCTCGACAGGGTCGGCACTGAAGCTTTCTTT.

This clonotype has at least ten counts. The CDR3 here is CASSPRGREISDTQYF. The DNA for the CDR3 is TGTGCCAGCAGCCCTAGGGGGCGGGAGATCTCAGATACGCAGTATTTT. The chain recombines TRBV9 with TRBJ2-3; D is possibly TRBD1 or TRBD2 (7 bases each). The CDR3 has 16 amino acids. CDR1 and CDR2 (germline): SGDLS, YYNGEE. V lost 4 bases, J lost 4 bases, and 19 bases lay in between.

This clonotype was detected ten times or more. The gene calls are TRBV9 and TRBJ2-1; 8 positions match TRBD2. Per germline, CDR1 SGDLS and CDR2 YYNGEE. V was clipped by 2 bases and J by 7 bases; unmatched bases: 5. This CDR3 region has 14 residues. The CDR3 DNA reads as TGTGCCAGCAGCGTCCGGGGGGGGACAAATGAGCAGTTCTTC. It encodes CASSVRGGTNEQFF. Complete variable domain (other parts from reference TRBV9 and TRBJ2-1): DSGVTQTPKHLITATGQRVTLRCSPRSGDLSVYWYQQSLDQGLQFLIQYYNGEERAKGNILERFSAQQFPDLHSELNLSSLELGDSALYFCASSVRGGTNEQFFGPGTRLTVL.

The sample holds many counts of this clonotype. The genes are TRBV9 and TRBJ2-1; tentatively, D is TRBD1 (6 bases). CDR1 is SGDLS, CDR2 YYNGEE, per germline. V was trimmed by 3 bases and J by 4 bases, leaving 17 bases between them. The CDR3 has 16 amino acids. CDR3: CASSARDTLSYNEQFF. In nucleotides, the CDR3 is TGTGCCAGCAGCGCCCGGGACACCTTGTCTTACAATGAGCAGTTCTTC.

DNA for the CDR3: TGTGCCAGCAGCGTAGGTGACAGGGTCTTCACAGATACGCAGTATTTT. Translating gives CASSVGDRVFTDTQYF. V gene TRBV9 combines with J gene TRBJ2-3, with 7 bases that match TRBD1. Germline lookup yields CDR1 SGDLS and CDR2 YYNGEE. This CDR3 region has 16 residues. Trimming at V came to 0 bases and at J to 2 bases, leaving 6 bases not matched to a gene. Based on the CDR3 plus reference TRBV9 and TRBJ2-3, the full variable domain is DSGVTQTPKHLITATGQRVTLRCSPRSGDLSVYWYQQSLDQGLQFLIQYYNGEERAKGNILERFSAQQFPDLHSELNLSSLELGDSALYFCASSVGDRVFTDTQYFGPGTRLTVL.

This clonotype was observed many times. CDR3 DNA: TGTGCCAGCAGCACTCGCAAGACAGGGAACAGCCAAGAGACCCAGTACTTC. This translates into CASSTRKTGNSQETQYF. The chain employs TRBV9 and TRBJ2-5, with TRBD1 matching over 7 bases. J was trimmed by 1 base and V by 4 bases; bases with no gene match: 13. Germline-derived CDR1 and CDR2 are SGDLS and YYNGEE. The CDR3 loop spans 17 amino acids.

This clonotype occurred many times. V and J are TRBV9 and TRBJ2-3; TRBD2 agrees at 10 bases. Unmatched junction bases numbered 11, after V lost 2 bases and J lost 2 bases. The germline CDR1 and CDR2 sequences are SGDLS and YYNGEE. The CDR3 covers 18 residues. CDR3 nucleotides: TGTGCCAGCAGCGTTTCCTCCCTGACTAGCGGGCTCACAGATACGCAGTATTTT. Its protein is CASSVSSLTSGLTDTQYF.

This clonotype was picked up many times. The rearrangement joins TRBV9 to TRBJ2-1, with no clear D. Germline CDR1 SGDLS, CDR2 YYNGEE. The ends were cut back, 3 bases at V and 5 bases at J, with 12 bases in the middle. This CDR3 contains 14 residues. The CDR3 loop is CASSGNGLDNEQFF. The DNA for the CDR3 is TGTGCCAGCAGCGGCAACGGGTTGGACAATGAGCAGTTCTTC.

This clonotype showed up just a few times. The V gene is TRBV9, the J gene TRBJ1-6; 7 bases fit TRBD1. Per the germline V gene, CDR1 is SGDLS and CDR2 is YYNGEE. The CDR3 runs to 16 residues. V dropped 0 bases and J dropped 7; count of bases not matched to a gene: 7. The CDR3 loop is CASSVDHRGPNSPLHF. The CDR3 DNA sequence: TGTGCCAGCAGCGTAGATCACAGGGGTCCCAATTCACCCCTCCACTTT.

This clonotype was counted ten times or more. The rearrangement links TRBV9 to TRBJ2-5; D may be TRBD1 (5 bases). The germline gives CDR1 SGDLS, CDR2 YYNGEE. The CDR3 extends over 14 amino acids. Trimming pared 3 bases from V and 4 bases from J, leaving 13 bases between. CDR3 coding DNA: TGTGCCAGCAGCGCCCAAGGGGTTGGAGAGACCCAGTACTTC. Its translation: CASSAQGVGETQYF.

This clonotype has ten or more counts. V gene TRBV9 combines with J gene TRBJ1-1; possibly TRBD1 for D (5 bases). Germline V gives CDR1 SGDLS, CDR2 YYNGEE. This CDR3 is built from 15 residues. V was pared by 4 bases and J by 4 bases, with 17 bases between. DNA of the CDR3: TGTGCCAGCAGCCCCCGGGGGATCAGCGGCACTGAAGCTTTCTTT. It translates to CASSPRGISGTEAFF.

This clonotype was seen at least ten times. The chain has TRBV9 and TRBJ2-1; 10 bases fit TRBD2. Trimming cost V 0 bases and J 7 bases; bases outside gene matches: 4. The CDR3 runs 15 residues. The germline V gene encodes CDR1 SGDLS and CDR2 YYNGEE. DNA of the CDR3: TGTGCCAGCAGCGTAGAAGTGACTAGCGGGAATGAGCAGTTCTTC. Protein: CASSVEVTSGNEQFF.

Many counts were recorded for this clonotype. The chain employs TRBV9 and TRBJ2-1; 12 nucleotides line up with TRBD2. Germline V lookup: CDR1 SGDLS, CDR2 YYNGEE. Unmatched junction bases numbered 11, after V lost 4 bases and J lost 9 bases. CDR3 length: 16 amino acids. CDR3 sequence (DNA): TGTGCCAGCAGCACCCGGACTAGCGGGATCTTGTTTGAGCAGTTCTTC. It translates to CASSTRTSGILFEQFF.